This T cell receptor beta chain was identified in a study of T cell repertoires in cytomegalovirus infection. Study as a whole: TCR beta signatures that were public indicated CMV infection and matching HLA type.

Points from the study as a whole: HLA-C-restricted, CMV-specific TCR beta clonotypes were dominant ex vivo.

The germline gives CDR1 ENHRY, CDR2 SYGVKD. CDR3 length: 15 amino acids. J lost 0 bases, V lost 6 bases, and 8 bases had no gene match. TCRdb re-called the reads through MiXCR, storing one row per CDR3 protein. The top ten hold roughly 25% of the sample, which has roughly 160,000 distinct CDR3 sequences, 20% to 25% seen once. To note about this clonotype: Its matching antigen is unknown.

Sequenced here: CD8+ T cells from cultured PBMCs, sampled from culture after CMV antigen stimulation. The rearrangement joins TRBV10-3 to TRBJ2-7; 7 nucleotides agree with TRBD1. The source is a human donor in good health (CMV status not recorded). Some clones in this sample may be carry-over from other donors' samples. The CDR3 sequence: CAIRGQTSSSYEQYF. CDR3 DNA sequence: TGTGCCATCAGGGGACAGACTTCGAGCTCCTACGAGCAGTACTTC.